This T cell receptor (beta chain) is from a study of breast tumors, draining lymph nodes, adjacent tissues. This clonotype was detected ten times or more. The antigen is undetermined. Findings and limits, study-wide: Data only fit, rather than demonstrated, lymph node origin of most tumor T cells. Luminal-like breast cancer showed significantly higher tumor–nontumor repertoire similarity than basal-like. Tumor TCR diversity was below lymph nodes but above nontumor tissue.

TCRdb redid the calling of the multiplex PCR reads with MiXCR, one entry per CDR3 protein. This table has about 53,000 distinct CDR3 sequences, under 55% appearing once. The CDR3 length is 13 residues. Trimming at V came to 4 bases and at J to 4 bases, leaving 1 base not matched to a gene. Germline assignment: CDR1 SGHNT and CDR2 YENEEA. The sequencing input was breast tumor tissue. The sequence derives from a female donor with breast cancer. Some clones in this sample may be carry-over from other donors' samples. The rearrangement links TRBV11-3 to TRBJ2-3; 8 positions match TRBD1. CDR3 sequence: CASSSTGADTQYF. The CDR3 coding sequence is TGTGCCAGCAGCTCGACAGGGGCAGATACGCAGTATTTT.